The clone carrying this T cell receptor beta chain has ten or more counts. Its antigen is unidentified. The data were taken from a study of T cells in Graves' hyperthyroidism and ophthalmopathy. Regarding the study as a whole: Most thyroid-expanded clonotypes above 0.001 were also found in blood.

Over 18 months, lack of ophthalmopathy progression marked Graves' hyperthyroidism as stable. Among the patients, aged 18 to 65, hyperthyroidism was newly diagnosed and had lasted under 2 months. Diagnoses were established using clinical symptoms, serum thyroxine and TRAb, thyroid ultrasound and orbital computed tomography. The CDR3 extends over 14 amino acids. Trimming left V 10 bases short and J 0 bases short, with 11 bases between. CDR1 is KGHDR and CDR2 is SFDVKD in the germline V gene. RNA transcripts were the template for amplifying TCR beta CDR3 regions. TCR CDR3 regions were first amplified by RT-PCR with HTBI primers. Using its own MiXCR run on the multiplex PCR reads, TCRdb lists one record per CDR3 protein. The sample lists about 690,000 distinct CDR3 sequences; 15% to 20% were seen once.

This TCR was recovered from a man aged 45-65 years with Graves' hyperthyroidism. This rearrangement joins TRBV24-1 to TRBJ2-2, with TRBD1 as a possible D gene (5 bases). Input material: blood. CDR3 nucleotide sequence: TGTGCCACTCGGACAAACGCGAACACCGGGGAGCTGTTTTTT. It is translated as CATRTNANTGELFF.